A single T cell receptor beta chain is shown here with its context. Its specificity is unknown. This entry belongs to a study of Ad26.COV2.S vaccination and SARS-CoV-2 variants. Study-wide results and limits: TCR breadth and depth estimates may have understated total T cell responses.

Measured with immunoSEQ multiplex PCR; TCRdb has only the in-frame clones, and not every one. In the table there are about 350,000 clones, 65% to 90% of which are singletons. Treatment: roughly 18 received Ad26.COV2.S at low or high dose, single or two shots; 5 received placebo; per-sample allocation not given. Sampling happened 63 days after the first vaccine or placebo injection. Germline V gene sequence: CDR1 MNHEY, CDR2 SVGEGT. The CDR3 runs 16 residues. The V segment lost 5 bases and the J segment 8 bases; nucleotides outside the gene matches: 15. V is TRBV6-2 or TRBV6-3 and J is TRBJ2-1; 7 bases align to TRBD2. The clonotype was recovered from a person aged 18-60 years who received the Ad26.COV2.S COVID-19 vaccine or a placebo. The sequencing used peripheral blood, collected in a trial of Ad26.COV2.S vaccine versus placebo. The CDR3 coding sequence is TGTGCCAGCAGTCCCCGCCTTAGCGGGTTTATCCATGAGCAGTTCTTC. Residues: CASSPRLSGFIHEQFF.